A selection of T cell receptor beta chains follows, all from one sample in a study of beta chain features in type 1 diabetes. Generated by immunoSEQ multiplex PCR, the TCRdb table keeps only in-frame clones and is missing some. This sample has some 640,000 clones; roughly an eighth occur once, and the top ten carry approximately 0.043%. Source material: naive CD4+ T cells from blood. These receptors were taken from a man between 18 and 35 years old with type 1 diabetes. The CDR3 runs from the conserved cysteine through the conserved F or W. Each record gives: V gene, clone size, J gene, D gene, CDR3 DNA, CDR3 protein. A D gene is named only where the DNA matches it firmly. Size is omitted from some rows. Given values are once, few, many or a class for expanded clones.

TRBV20-1	NA	TRBJ1-3	NA	TGCAGTCTCCCTCTCGGAAACACCATATATTTT	CSLPLGNTIYF
TRBV29-1	few	TRBJ2-1	TRBD2	TGCAGCGTTGGGCTTAGGCTAGCGGACAATGAGCAGTTCTTC	CSVGLRLADNEQFF
TRBV4-1	few	TRBJ2-5	TRBD2	TGCGCCAGCAGCCAAGATGGGCTAGCGGGAGGAAGAGAGACCCAGTACTTC	CASSQDGLAGGRETQYF
TRBV4-2	NA	TRBJ2-7	TRBD1	TGTGCCAGCCGCCGCACCGGGACAGGGTTTAACTACGAGCAGTACTTC	CASRRTGTGFNYEQYF
TRBV2	NA	TRBJ1-2	NA	TGTGCCAGCAGTGAAGAGAGGATGAACTATGGCTACACCTTC	CASSEERMNYGYTF
TRBV5-4	NA	TRBJ2-2	TRBD1	TGTGCCAGCAGCCTAAGACAGGGGACCGGGGAGCTGTTTTTT	CASSLRQGTGELFF
TRBV15	NA	TRBJ2-4	NA	TGTGCCACCAGGGGAACATTGACCAAAAACATTCAGTACTTC	CATRGTLTKNIQYF
TRBV5-1	NA	TRBJ2-4	TRBD1	TGCGCCAGCAGCTTTTCCGGGACAGAAAACATTCAGTACTTC	CASSFSGTENIQYF
TRBV7-3	NA	TRBJ2-2	TRBD1	TGTGCCAGCAAAATGGGACAGGGGCTCGGGACCGGGGAGCTGTTTTTT	CASKMGQGLGTGELFF
TRBV9	NA	TRBJ1-3	NA	TGTGCCAGCAGCTTGGGATCTGGAAACACCATATATTTT	CASSLGSGNTIYF
TRBV14	NA	TRBJ2-1	NA	TGTGCCAGCAGTTCCAATCGATGGGGGCGCAACAATGAGCAGTTCTTC	CASSSNRWGRNNEQFF
TRBV4-2	few	TRBJ1-2	NA	TGTGCCAGCAGCCAAGGAGAGGCGGCGGTAGATGGCTACACCTTC	CASSQGEAAVDGYTF
TRBV13	NA	TRBJ2-7	NA	TGTGCCAGCAGCTTAGCCCAGAACTACGAGCAGTACTTC	CASSLAQNYEQYF
TRBV19	NA	TRBJ1-5	TRBD1	TGTGCCAGTCGTGGGGCGGCAGGGGGTCAGCCCCAGCATTTT	CASRGAAGGQPQHF
TRBV4-3	NA	TRBJ2-3	NA	TGCGCCAGCAGCCAAGACCGACAGGTTAACACAGATACGCAGTATTTT	CASSQDRQVNTDTQYF
TRBV23-1	few	TRBJ1-5	TRBD1	TGCGCCAGCAGTCAATTTGGGGGACAGGGGGTAGATCAGCCCCAGCATTTT	CASSQFGGQGVDQPQHF
TRBV10-3	few	TRBJ2-3	TRBD2	TGTGCCATCAGTGAGTCGAACCAACGGGGGGGCACAGATACGCAGTATTTT	CAISESNQRGGTDTQYF
TRBV14	NA	TRBJ1-2	TRBD1	TGTGCCAGCAGCGCCCGGACAGGGGAGGGCTACACCTTC	CASSARTGEGYTF
TRBV6-5	few	TRBJ1-1	TRBD1	TGTGCCAGCAGTTACCACGGACAGGGCACTGAAGCTTTCTTT	CASSYHGQGTEAFF
TRBV30	few	TRBJ2-6	NA	TGTGCCGAAGGGGATCCTGGGGCCAACGTCCTGACTTTC	CAEGDPGANVLTF
TRBV5-4	few	TRBJ1-2	TRBD1	TGTGCCAGCAGCCCGGACAGGGACGATGGCTACACCTTC	CASSPDRDDGYTF
TRBV7-2	few	TRBJ2-7	NA	TGTGCCAGCAGCCCCGTGAGCTCCTACGAGCAGTACTTC	CASSPVSSYEQYF
TRBV5-4	NA	TRBJ1-1	NA	TGTGCCAGCAGCTTGGGGGGAGAGCTGAACACTGAAGCTTTCTTT	CASSLGGELNTEAFF
TRBV30	few	TRBJ1-2	NA	TGTGCCTGGAGGGAGACAGGCCTGGGCCAGGGAGGCTACACCTTC	CAWRETGLGQGGYTF
TRBV7-2	NA	TRBJ1-5	TRBD1	TGTGCCAGCAGCTTAAAGGCAGGGGGCGTGAGCAATCAGCCCCAGCATTTT	CASSLKAGGVSNQPQHF
TRBV25-1	few	TRBJ1-6	NA	TGTGCCAGCAGTTTCCTTTATCGCCTCCACTTT	CASSFLYRLHF
TRBV10-3	NA	TRBJ2-1	NA	TGTGCCATCAGCGGACTCTCCTCCTACAATGAGCAGTTCTTC	CAISGLSSYNEQFF
TRBV7-9	NA	TRBJ2-7	NA	TGTGCCAGCAGCTTAGATGGTTATCGCTACGAGCAGTACTTC	CASSLDGYRYEQYF
TRBV13	few	TRBJ2-7	NA	TGTGCCAGCAGTTACGGGAGATCCTACGAGCAGTACTTC	CASSYGRSYEQYF
TRBV28	NA	TRBJ1-2	NA	TGTGCCAGCAGCCTCCCCGAAACAGGGAGGTATGGCTACACCTTC	CASSLPETGRYGYTF
TRBV5-8	NA	TRBJ2-6	NA	TGTGCCAGCATCTTCTCCCCTGGGGCCAACGTCCTGACTTTC	CASIFSPGANVLTF
TRBV30	NA	TRBJ1-1	NA	TGTGCCTGGAGTTTAGCAAAACGGGCTGAAGCTTTCTTT	CAWSLAKRAEAFF
TRBV7-9	few	TRBJ1-4	NA	TGTGCCAGCAGCTTACCCCCCGGGAATGAAAAACTGTTTTTT	CASSLPPGNEKLFF
TRBV4-3	NA	TRBJ1-2	TRBD1	TGCGCCAGCAGCCAGGGGGGAGGGGACAGTCTTTATGGCTACACCTTC	CASSQGGGDSLYGYTF
TRBV19	few	TRBJ2-7	NA	TGTGCCAGTCGACCCAGGCAGTACTTC	CASRPRQYF
TRBV30	few	TRBJ1-6	TRBD1	TGTGCCTGGAGAGACAGGGGAATTTCACCCCTCCACTTT	CAWRDRGISPLHF
TRBV9	few	TRBJ1-1	NA	TGTGCCAGCAGCGTACACCCGAACACTGAAGCTTTCTTT	CASSVHPNTEAFF
TRBV12-5	NA	TRBJ2-3	TRBD2	TGTGCTAGTGGCGCGGGGGGCCCTACAGATACGCAGTATTTT	CASGAGGPTDTQYF
TRBV7-9	few	TRBJ2-2	NA	TGTGCCAGCAGCTTCGCTCGGGACATGAGAACCGGGGAGCTGTTTTTT	CASSFARDMRTGELFF
TRBV5-1	few	TRBJ1-5	NA	TGCGCCAGCAGCCCGGATGGGGGTGGCAATCAGCCCCAGCATTTT	CASSPDGGGNQPQHF
TRBV5-1	few	TRBJ2-1	NA	TGCGCCAGCAGCCTATTAGTCAATGAGCAGTTCTTC	CASSLLVNEQFF
TRBV7-2	few	TRBJ1-1	NA	TGTGCCAGCAGCTTATATCGGACAGACACTGAAGCTTTCTTT	CASSLYRTDTEAFF
TRBV21-1	few	TRBJ1-5	NA	TGTGCCAGCAGCGAAGGACAGACGCAAGTGAGTCAGCCCCAGCATTTT	CASSEGQTQVSQPQHF